The 25 T cell receptor beta chains below were found in one sample sequenced in a study of OX40 agonist ivuxolimab in advanced cancers. The method was the immunoSEQ multiplex PCR assay. TCRdb limited this immuneACCESS table to in-frame rearrangements with V and J called. A share of clones is missing; checked studies link under half to unresolved V genes, and the rest is unexplained. Counted in this sample were just over 90,000 clones; 90% to 95% of them appeared once. The leading ten clones occupy 2% to 3% of the sample. Source: CD4+ or CD8+ T cells sorted from blood, taken in a trial of the OX40 agonist ivuxolimab. Receptors were obtained from an adult with an advanced solid tumor such as melanoma, head and neck, liver or kidney cancer.

This chain uses TRBV7-3 with TRBJ2-1; 13 nucleotides line up with TRBD2. Losses at the gene ends were 3 bases for V and 10 bases for J; bases not matched to a gene: 12. CDR3 length: 17 amino acids. Germline V gene sequence: CDR1 SGHTA, CDR2 FQGTGA. The CDR3 loop reads CASSLGLAGPFSREQFF. CDR3 bases: TGTGCCAGCAGCTTGGGACTAGCGGGACCATTTTCGAGGGAGCAGTTCTTC.

This clone is a singleton in its sample. The gene calls are TRBV19 and TRBJ2-3; 8 bases line up with TRBD2. CDR3 size: 16 residues. With V trimmed by 7 bases and J by 0 bases, 9 bases remained unmatched. Per germline, CDR1 LNHDA and CDR2 SQIVND (reference sequence). The CDR3 DNA reads TGTGCCAGTATGGTCAGGAGCGGGAGCAGCACAGATACGCAGTATTTT. This translates into CASMVRSGSSTDTQYF.

The V call is TRBV4-1, the J call TRBJ2-1; possibly TRBD2 for D (5 bases). Trimming shortened V by 0 bases and J by 7 bases, and 10 bases separated the two germline ends. The CDR3 sequence is 14 residues long. CDR1 and CDR2 from the germline V gene are MGHRA and YSYEKL. The CDR3 is CASSQERVKNEQFF. CDR3 coding DNA: TGCGCCAGCAGCCAAGAGAGGGTGAAGAATGAGCAGTTCTTC.

This clone was observed once. The rearrangement uses TRBV2 and TRBJ1-1, with D possibly being TRBD1 (6 bases). CDR3 length equals 17 residues. From germline, CDR1 is SNHLY and CDR2 FYNNEI. V lost 1 base and J 6 bases, leaving 21 bases between the germline ends. DNA for the CDR3: TGTGCCAGCAGTGAAGAAGGGTATGGCAGGGGTCGGGCTGAAGCTTTCTTT. Protein: CASSEEGYGRGRAEAFF.

The chain links TRBV13 to TRBJ1-1; D is uncertain. Per the germline V gene, CDR1 is PRHDT and CDR2 is FYEKMQ (reference sequence). The CDR3 is 12 residues long. V was cut by 5 bases and J by 1 base, with 5 bases left in between. CDR3 region: CASSEGNTEAFF. The CDR3 nucleotides read TGTGCCAGCAGCGAGGGGAACACTGAAGCTTTCTTT.

V gene TRBV25-1 combines with J gene TRBJ2-2; 11 positions match TRBD2. CDR1 is MGHDK, CDR2 SYGVNS, per germline. After removal of 4 bases from V and 1 base from J, the junction contained 8 bases not matched to a gene. There are 18 residues in the CDR3. This CDR3 reads CASSGLSSGGLNTGELFF. The CDR3 nucleotides are TGTGCCAGCAGTGGTTTGTCTAGCGGGGGGTTGAACACCGGGGAGCTGTTTTTT.

This clone was seen only a few times. The chain carries TRBV5-4 and TRBJ2-7; TRBD1 agrees at 8 bases. There are 14 residues in the CDR3. The V gene's germline CDR1 is SGHNT and CDR2 YYREEE (reference sequence). V shed 4 bases and J 2 bases; nucleotides not matched to a gene: 5. CDR3 bases: TGTGCCAGCAGCATGGGACAGGCGACCTACGAGCAGTACTTC. Translating gives CASSMGQATYEQYF.

The chain employs TRBV27 and TRBJ1-3; D gene uncertain. This CDR3 region has 14 residues. The ends were cut back, 6 bases at V and 0 bases at J, with 9 bases in the middle. Looked up from germline, CDR1 is MNHEY and CDR2 is SMNVEV (reference sequence). The CDR3 nucleotides are TGTGCCAGCAGCCTAGGTATCTCTGGAAACACCATATATTTT. This sequence encodes CASSLGISGNTIYF.

The chain is built from TRBV7-2 and TRBJ2-1; 9 nucleotides align to TRBD1. CDR1 and CDR2 from the germline V gene are SGHTA and FQGNSA. J was trimmed by 6 bases and V by 4 bases; bases with no gene match: 4. The CDR3 totals 14 residues. Here the CDR3 DNA reads TGTGCCAGCAGCTCCGGGGACAGGGCCAATGAGCAGTTCTTC. It specifies CASSSGDRANEQFF.

The genes are TRBV19 and TRBJ2-1; TRBD1 aligns across 9 bases. The V gene's germline CDR1 is LNHDA and CDR2 SQIVND (reference sequence). The CDR3 length is 14 residues. V trimming: 5 bases; J trimming: 8 bases; junction bases outside the gene matches: 7. The CDR3 protein is CASSLYDRGDEQFF. The CDR3 region has the DNA TGTGCCAGTAGTTTGTATGACAGGGGGGATGAGCAGTTCTTC.

The chain employs TRBV30 and TRBJ2-2; 10 bases align to TRBD2. V gave up 7 bases and J gave up 5 bases; unmatched junction bases: 1. CDR1 is GTSNPN, CDR2 SVGIG, per germline (reference sequence). This CDR3 spans 12 amino acids. CDR3 sequence (DNA): TGTGCCTTGACTAGCGGGACCGGGGAGCTGTTTTTT. It encodes CALTSGTGELFF.

This chain uses TRBV5-1 with TRBJ2-7; 10 bases align to TRBD2. The CDR3 has 15 amino acids. Per the germline V gene, CDR1 is SGHRS and CDR2 is YFSETQ. The trim removed 4 bases at V and 4 bases at J, leaving 8 bases unmatched. For the CDR3, the DNA is TGCGCCAGCAGCCACGGACTAGCGGCCAATTACGAGCAGTACTTC. It translates to CASSHGLAANYEQYF.

The V and J genes are TRBV6-4 and TRBJ2-2; no clear D gene. The CDR3 is made up of 14 amino acids. Germline lookup yields CDR1 MRHNA and CDR2 SNTAGT. Trimming left V 6 bases short and J 3 bases short, with 11 bases between. The CDR3 loop reads CASSPGPYTGELFF. CDR3 bases: TGTGCCAGCAGCCCCGGGCCCTACACCGGGGAGCTGTTTTTT.

The chain joins TRBV7-6 to TRBJ2-7, with D possibly matching TRBD1 (6 bases). The germline V gene encodes CDR1 SGHVS and CDR2 FNYEAQ. CDR3 length: 16 residues. V dropped 1 base and J dropped 2 bases, with 15 bases sitting between them. CDR3 loop: CASSLGSGGQPYEQYF. As DNA, the CDR3 is TGTGCCAGCAGCTTAGGGAGCGGAGGACAGCCCTACGAGCAGTACTTC.

The rearrangement uses TRBV27 and TRBJ2-1; D remains ambiguous. CDR3 length: 15 residues. Trimming cost V 5 bases and J 0 bases, with 11 bases left between them. Per germline, CDR1 MNHEY and CDR2 SMNVEV (reference sequence). The CDR3 nucleotides read TGTGCCAGCAGTACTGCAGGCAGCTCCTACAATGAGCAGTTCTTC. As protein: CASSTAGSSYNEQFF.

This clone was detected only once. The chain has TRBV27 and TRBJ2-7; 11 bases match TRBD1. CDR3 length: 15 amino acids. V shed 6 bases, J shed 2 bases, and the junction held 6 bases outside the gene matches. In germline, CDR1 is MNHEY, CDR2 SMNVEV (reference sequence). The CDR3 here is CASSLDRGLPYEQYF. CDR3 DNA sequence: TGTGCCAGCAGCCTGGACAGGGGGCTTCCCTACGAGCAGTACTTC.

This chain uses TRBV11-2 with TRBJ1-1; 9 bases map to TRBD1. The CDR3 loop spans 16 amino acids. The germline gives CDR1 SGHAT, CDR2 FQNNGV. The V and J ends lost 8 bases and 5 bases, in that order; junction bases with no gene match: 15. For the CDR3, the DNA is TGTGCCAGCGACTATTGGGGGGGGACAGGGAAAACTGAAGCTTTCTTT. Protein: CASDYWGGTGKTEAFF.

About this clone: An end of the junction does not agree with germline; a read error may underlie this. The gene calls are TRBV7-3 and TRBJ2-1, with D possibly TRBD2 on 5 matching bases. This CDR3 contains 14 residues. Germline lookup yields CDR1 SGHTA and CDR2 FQGTGA. The CDR3: CASSLGGIWNGQFF. The CDR3 DNA is TGTGCCAGCAGCTTAGGAGGAATCTGGAATGGGCAGTTCTTC.

The chain has TRBV13 and TRBJ2-7; tentative D call: TRBD2 (6 bases). Germline V gene sequence: CDR1 PRHDT, CDR2 FYEKMQ (reference sequence). V lost 6 bases, J lost 2 bases, and 11 bases lay in between. This CDR3 is 13 amino acids long. The CDR3 is CASSSGSPYEQYF. The CDR3 DNA sequence: TGTGCCAGCAGTAGCGGCAGCCCCTACGAGCAGTACTTC.

V is TRBV6-5 and J is TRBJ2-5; D possibly corresponds to TRBD2 (6 bases). The CDR3 spans 11 residues. CDR1 is MNHEY and CDR2 is SVGAGI in the germline V gene. V lost 7 bases, J lost 5 bases, and 8 bases lay in between. The CDR3 reads CASIRGETQYF. For the CDR3, the DNA is TGTGCCAGCATCCGGGGGGAGACCCAGTACTTC.

This clone was seen once. The chain couples TRBV19 to TRBJ2-1, with D unclear. Germline V lookup: CDR1 LNHDA, CDR2 SQIVND (reference sequence). Deletions cut 2 bases from V and 8 bases from J, with 16 bases between. CDR3 length equals 15 residues. CDR3 in amino acids: CASSIRQIGFDEQFF. The DNA for the CDR3 is TGTGCCAGTAGTATAAGGCAGATCGGGTTCGATGAGCAGTTCTTC.

On this clone: Germline and junction disagree at one end, which may indicate a read error. The chain uses TRBV7-7 and TRBJ2-3; 7 bases are a match to TRBD2. The CDR3 covers 16 residues. Per the germline V gene, CDR1 is SSHAT and CDR2 is FNYEAQ (reference sequence). The CDR3 reads CASSLGTSDSTDTQYF. CDR3 nucleotides: TGTGCTAGCAGCTTAGGTACTAGCGATAGCACAGATACGCAGTATTTT.

The chain links TRBV11-3 to TRBJ1-1, with D maybe TRBD1 (6 bases). V lost 1 base, J lost 6 bases, and 9 bases lay in between. The germline CDR1 and CDR2 sequences are SGHNT and YENEEA. The CDR3 loop spans 13 amino acids. In DNA, the CDR3 is TGTGCCAGCAGCTTAGGAACAGGGTCTGAAGCTTTCTTT. Protein sequence: CASSLGTGSEAFF.

This chain connects TRBV29-1 to TRBJ1-4, with 9 bases lining up with TRBD1. CDR3 size: 15 residues. Losses at the gene ends were 1 base for V and 3 bases for J; bases not matched to a gene: 3. Germline loops: CDR1 SQVTM, CDR2 ANQGSEA. The CDR3 DNA follows: TGCAGCGTTGAAGGGGGACAGGGACCTAATGAAAAACTGTTTTTT. Encoded protein: CSVEGGQGPNEKLFF.

This sequence joins TRBV14 and TRBJ2-3; 8 positions match TRBD2. Germline-derived CDR1 and CDR2 are SGHDN and FVKESK. The V gene end was trimmed by 5 bases and the J gene end by 2 bases; junction bases not matched to a gene: 9. This CDR3 spans 16 amino acids. The CDR3 is CASSGQAGAFTDTQYF. CDR3 nucleotide sequence: TGTGCCAGCAGCGGCCAAGCGGGAGCTTTCACAGATACGCAGTATTTT.